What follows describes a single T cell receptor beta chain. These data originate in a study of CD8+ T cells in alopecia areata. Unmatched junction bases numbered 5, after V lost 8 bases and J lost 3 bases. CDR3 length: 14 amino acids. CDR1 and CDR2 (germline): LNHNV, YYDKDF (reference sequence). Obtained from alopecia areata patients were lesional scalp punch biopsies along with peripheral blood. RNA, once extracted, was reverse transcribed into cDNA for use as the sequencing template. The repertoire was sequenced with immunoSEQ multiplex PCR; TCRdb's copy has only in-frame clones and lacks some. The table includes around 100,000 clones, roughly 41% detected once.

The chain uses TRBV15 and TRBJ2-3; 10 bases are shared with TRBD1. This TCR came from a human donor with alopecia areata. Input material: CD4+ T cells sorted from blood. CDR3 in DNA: TGTGCCACCGTCCGGGACAGGGGAACAGATACGCAGTATTTT. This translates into CATVRDRGTDTQYF.